The T cell receptor beta chain under discussion was sequenced for a study of blood T cell repertoires in COVID-19. Sequenced by immunoSEQ multiplex PCR; TCRdb stores in-frame clones only, minus some. The table includes around 340,000 clones, around four fifths detected once. Sequenced: peripheral blood. The TCR comes from a man aged 30 to 39 with active or convalescent COVID-19.

The CDR3 loop is CAWRLQGADEQYF. CDR3 DNA: TGTGCCTGGAGGCTACAGGGGGCCGACGAGCAGTACTTC. The genes are TRBV30 and TRBJ2-7; TRBD1 matches at 9 bases. The CDR3 spans 13 residues. Germline V CDR1 and CDR2: GTSNPN, SVGIG (reference sequence). The V gene end was trimmed by 3 bases and the J gene end by 5 bases; junction bases not matched to a gene: 5.